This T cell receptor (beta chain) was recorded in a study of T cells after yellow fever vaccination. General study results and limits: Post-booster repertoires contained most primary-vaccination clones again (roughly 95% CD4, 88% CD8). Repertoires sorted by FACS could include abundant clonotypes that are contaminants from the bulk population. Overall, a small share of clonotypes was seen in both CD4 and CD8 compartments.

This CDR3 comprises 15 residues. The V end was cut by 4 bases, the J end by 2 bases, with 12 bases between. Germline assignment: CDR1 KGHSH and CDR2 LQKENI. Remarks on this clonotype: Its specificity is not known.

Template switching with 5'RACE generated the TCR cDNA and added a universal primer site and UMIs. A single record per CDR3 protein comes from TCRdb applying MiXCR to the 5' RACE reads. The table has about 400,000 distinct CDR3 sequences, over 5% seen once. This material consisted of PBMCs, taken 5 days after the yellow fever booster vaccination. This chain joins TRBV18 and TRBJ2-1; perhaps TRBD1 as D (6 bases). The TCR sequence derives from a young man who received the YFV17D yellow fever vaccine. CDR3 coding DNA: TGTGCCAGCTCACGACGGACAGAGCCCTACAATGAGCAGTTCTTC. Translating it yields CASSRRTEPYNEQFF.